Below, 29 T cell receptor beta chains from the same sample are listed, as sequenced in a study of T cell clonotyping in hematopoietic cell transplantation. The repertoire was sequenced with immunoSEQ multiplex PCR; TCRdb's copy has only in-frame clones and lacks some. This table has roughly 4,100 clones, around 95% appearing once. The starting material was PBMCs, obtained 30 days after allogeneic stem cell transplant. All receptors derive from a male patient aged 45-60 years who had an allogeneic stem cell transplant from a related donor, so the T cells may come from the graft donor. Some clones in this sample may be carry-over from other donors' samples.

This clone showed up just once. This chain joins TRBV6-5 and TRBJ2-2; D uncertain. CDR1 and CDR2 (germline): MNHEY, SVGAGI. V was cut by 2 bases and J by 4 bases, with 5 bases left in between. This CDR3 comprises 13 residues. Here the CDR3 DNA reads TGTGCCAGCAGTTACGTAGGCACCGGGGAGCTGTTTTTT. This encodes CASSYVGTGELFF.

This sequence joins TRBV27 and TRBJ2-1; D not resolved. In germline, CDR1 is MNHEY, CDR2 SMNVEV (reference sequence). The V gene lost 8 bases and the J gene lost 2 bases, with 16 bases spanning the gap. The CDR3 spans 15 residues. The CDR3, as DNA: TGTGCCAGCGGAGACGATGATCGCCCCTACAATGAGCAGTTCTTC. Amino acid sequence: CASGDDDRPYNEQFF.

The rearrangement joins TRBV7-3 to TRBJ2-7; possibly TRBD1 or TRBD2 for D (5 bases each). CDR1 SGHTA and CDR2 FQGTGA come from the germline V gene. V lost 2 bases and J 0 bases, leaving 8 bases between the germline ends. The CDR3 is made up of 14 amino acids. The CDR3 here is CASSLVGDSYEQYF. The CDR3 nucleotides read TGTGCCAGCAGCTTAGTGGGGGACTCCTACGAGCAGTACTTC.

The rearrangement uses TRBV2 and TRBJ1-1; tentative D call: TRBD1 (5 bases). Trimming pared 10 bases from V and 7 bases from J, leaving 13 bases between. Germline values: CDR1 SNHLY, CDR2 FYNNEI. CDR3 length equals 11 residues. The CDR3 DNA reads as TGTGCCACCCATTCCGGGGGTGAAGCTTTCTTT. Translating gives CATHSGGEAFF.

The CDR3: CASGESSYNSPLHF. The CDR3 DNA is TGTGCCAGCGGGGAGAGCTCCTATAATTCACCCCTCCACTTT. V usage is TRBV2 and J usage is TRBJ1-6; D is undetermined. Trimming left V 8 bases short and J 0 bases short, with 8 bases between. The V gene's germline CDR1 is SNHLY and CDR2 FYNNEI. The CDR3 contains 14 residues.

The chain carries TRBV18 and TRBJ2-5; D is unclear. The CDR3 is 13 residues long. Germline CDR1 is KGHSH and CDR2 is LQKENI. V dropped 1 base and J dropped 3 bases, with 6 bases sitting between them. The CDR3 reads CASSPRDEETQYF. The CDR3 DNA reads as TGTGCCAGCTCACCACGGGATGAAGAGACCCAGTACTTC.

The count of this clone is one. This chain joins TRBV19 and TRBJ2-6, with a tentative D call TRBD2 (5 bases). There are 15 residues in the CDR3. V dropped 3 bases and J dropped 0 bases, with 6 bases sitting between them. CDR1 is LNHDA and CDR2 is SQIVND in the germline V gene (reference sequence). The CDR3 bases are TGTGCCAGTAGTATCGGAGGCTCTGGGGCCAACGTCCTGACTTTC. Amino acids: CASSIGGSGANVLTF.

The chain links TRBV5-1 to TRBJ1-2; 9 bases are shared with TRBD1. CDR1 and CDR2 (germline): SGHRS, YFSETQ. This CDR3 region has 15 residues. The V segment lost 3 bases and the J segment 7 bases; nucleotides outside the gene matches: 10. CDR3 DNA sequence: TGCGCCAGCAGCTGGTTACAGGGGGCAAGTGGTGGCTACACCTTC. Its translation is CASSWLQGASGGYTF.

V and J are TRBV27 and TRBJ1-2; a weak D match, TRBD1 (6 bases). V lost 3 bases and J lost 4, with 12 bases in between. The germline V gene has CDR1 MNHEY and CDR2 SMNVEV (reference sequence). The CDR3 is made up of 14 amino acids. The CDR3: CASSFLGGIYGYTF. In DNA form, the CDR3 reads TGTGCCAGCAGTTTTTTGGGGGGCATCTATGGCTACACCTTC.

The CDR3 bases are TGTGCCAGCAGCTTCGGGATCGCATCAGGGGAAGAGACCCAGTACTTC. Protein product: CASSFGIASGEETQYF. J is TRBJ2-5 and V is TRBV11-1; D may be TRBD1 (6 bases). V shed 3 bases and J shed 3 bases, with 17 bases lying between them. The CDR3 is 16 amino acids. In germline, CDR1 is SGHAT, CDR2 FQDESV (reference sequence).

The chain joins TRBV7-8 to TRBJ1-4; no reliable D call. The V gene's germline CDR1 is SGHVS and CDR2 FQNEAQ. The CDR3 length is 16 residues. Trimming removed 9 bases at V and 5 bases at J, with 22 bases between. The CDR3 DNA follows: TGTGCCAGTGTAGAGTTTCTGGCCCCAATGAATGAAAAACTGTTTTTT. It translates to CASVEFLAPMNEKLFF.

This clone was recorded a few times. This sequence joins TRBV6-5 and TRBJ1-5; 7 bases align to TRBD1. V was pared by 0 bases and J by 2 bases, with 1 base of the junction left unmatched. Germline CDR1 and CDR2: MNHEY and SVGAGI. The CDR3 runs 15 residues. The CDR3 sequence: CASSYSGGRNQPQHF. The CDR3 region has the DNA TGTGCCAGCAGTTACTCAGGGGGCCGCAATCAGCCCCAGCATTTT.

The V gene is TRBV30, the J gene TRBJ1-3; D perhaps matches TRBD1 (5 bases). The V and J ends lost 8 bases and 1 base respectively, with 9 bases between them. This CDR3 comprises 12 residues. Germline values: CDR1 GTSNPN, CDR2 SVGIG (reference sequence). The CDR3 bases are TGTGCCCTCACAGGATCTGGAAACACCATATATTTT. Its protein product is CALTGSGNTIYF. The whole variable domain, filled in from reference TRBV30 and TRBJ1-3, reads SQTIHQWPATLVQPVGSPLSLECTVEGTSNPNLYWYRQAAGRGLQLLFYSVGIGQISSEVPQNLSASRPQDRQFILSSKKLLLSDSGFYLCALTGSGNTIYFGEGSWLTVV.

The genes are TRBV5-1 and TRBJ1-1; D might be TRBD1 (5 bases). Trimming pared 4 bases from V and 3 bases from J, leaving 13 bases between. The CDR3 is 14 amino acids. The germline V gene encodes CDR1 SGHRS and CDR2 YFSETQ. The CDR3 is CASSGGRLDTEAFF. Written as DNA, the CDR3 is TGCGCCAGCAGCGGGGGGAGATTGGACACTGAAGCTTTCTTT.

The rearrangement links TRBV6-1 to TRBJ1-4; D call uncertain. V was shortened by 11 bases and J by 6 bases, with 16 bases between the two germline ends. The CDR3 runs to 13 residues. Germline assignment: CDR1 MNHNS and CDR2 SASEGT. The CDR3 DNA is TGTGCCTACAGCAGGTGTAGGGATGAAAAACTGTTTTTT. It encodes CAYSRCRDEKLFF.

The rearrangement joins TRBV7-8 to TRBJ2-1; D is undetermined. CDR3 size: 15 residues. Germline V gives CDR1 SGHVS, CDR2 FQNEAQ. V lost 5 bases, J lost 5 bases, and 16 bases lay in between. The CDR3 DNA is TGTGCCAGCAGCCCCCGTGCGGCCTCGAACAATGAGCAGTTCTTC. This translates into CASSPRAASNNEQFF.

The CDR3 DNA is TGTGCCAGCAGTCCGAATACCCGGTATGGCTACACCTTC. It specifies CASSPNTRYGYTF. The chain couples TRBV27 to TRBJ1-2; D gene uncertain. Deletions cut 5 bases from V and 5 bases from J, with 12 bases between. Looked up from germline, CDR1 is MNHEY and CDR2 is SMNVEV (reference sequence). CDR3 length equals 13 residues.

The chain carries TRBV13 and TRBJ2-1; 11 nucleotides agree with TRBD2. The germline gives CDR1 PRHDT, CDR2 FYEKMQ (reference sequence). CDR3 length: 17 residues. The V segment lost 3 bases and the J segment 4 bases; nucleotides outside the gene matches: 8. The CDR3 DNA is TGTGCCAGCAGCTTGACTAGCGGGGCGCTCCCTTACAATGAGCAGTTCTTC. It is translated as CASSLTSGALPYNEQFF.

V and J are TRBV5-1 and TRBJ1-6; D not certain. CDR3 length: 16 amino acids. The V gene lost 4 bases and the J gene lost 3 bases, with 14 bases spanning the gap. Germline CDR1 reads SGHRS; CDR2 reads YFSETQ. The CDR3 region is CASSPGTLNYNSPLHF. As DNA, the CDR3 is TGCGCCAGCAGCCCCGGAACACTTAACTATAATTCACCCCTCCACTTT.

The rearrangement links TRBV7-9 to TRBJ2-3, with a tentative D call TRBD1 (5 bases). The CDR3 loop spans 12 amino acids. Germline V lookup: CDR1 SEHNR, CDR2 FQNEAQ (reference sequence). The V end lost 5 bases, the J end lost 13 bases, and 16 bases lay between the germline ends. The CDR3 DNA follows: TGTGCCAGCAGCCACCCCGTGGGGCTGGAGTATTTT. As protein: CASSHPVGLEYF.

This clone was counted only a few times. This chain uses TRBV7-6 with TRBJ2-1; maybe TRBD2 (7 bases). V gave up 1 base and J gave up 8 bases, with 12 bases separating them. There are 14 residues in the CDR3. The germline V gene encodes CDR1 SGHVS and CDR2 FNYEAQ. CDR3 protein: CASSLVGGGDEQFF. CDR3 DNA: TGTGCCAGCAGCTTAGTGGGGGGGGGCGATGAGCAGTTCTTC. Full variable domain (missing parts from reference TRBV7-6 and TRBJ2-1): GAGVSQSPRYKVTKRGQDVALRCDPISGHVSLYWYRQALGQGPEFLTYFNYEAQQDKSGLPNDRFSAERPEGSISTLTIQRTEQRDSAMYRCASSLVGGGDEQFFGPGTRLTVL.

This clone was picked up one time. J is TRBJ1-2 and V is TRBV19, with D perhaps TRBD1 (6 bases). Looked up from germline, CDR1 is LNHDA and CDR2 is SQIVND (reference sequence). V was trimmed by 2 bases and J by 6 bases, leaving 10 bases between them. The CDR3 extends over 13 amino acids. The CDR3 nucleotides are TGTGCCAGTAGTATACAGGGGAGCCATGGCTACACCTTC. Encoded protein: CASSIQGSHGYTF.

The gene calls are TRBV19 and TRBJ2-1; D remains unclear. Germline CDR1 and CDR2: LNHDA and SQIVND (reference sequence). V was cut by 1 base and J by 6 bases, with 7 bases left in between. The CDR3 covers 13 residues. CDR3 DNA sequence: TGTGCCAGTAGTATAGCAGTTGTCAATGAGCAGTTCTTC. As protein: CASSIAVVNEQFF.

J is TRBJ2-7 and V is TRBV29-1; TRBD1 matches at 9 bases. CDR1 and CDR2 from the germline V gene are SQVTM and ANQGSEA. V trimming: 5 bases; J trimming: 2 bases; junction bases outside the gene matches: 4. The CDR3 loop spans 13 amino acids. The CDR3 protein is CSVRDRETYEQYF. The CDR3 DNA sequence: TGCAGCGTTCGGGACAGGGAGACCTACGAGCAGTACTTC.

J is TRBJ2-6 and V is TRBV30; no clear D. The CDR3 sequence is 17 residues long. The germline V and J ends were trimmed by 3 bases and 0 bases, with 15 bases remaining between them. The germline V gene encodes CDR1 GTSNPN and CDR2 SVGIG (reference sequence). The CDR3, as DNA: TGTGCCTGGAGGCGAGGCAGGACGTACTCTGGGGCCAACGTCCTGACTTTC. It translates to CAWRRGRTYSGANVLTF.

This chain uses TRBV10-3 with TRBJ1-2; maybe TRBD1 (5 bases). Trimming removed 11 bases from V and 0 bases from J, with 19 bases in between. This CDR3 is 15 amino acids long. CDR1 is ENHRY and CDR2 is SYGVKD in the germline V gene. CDR3: CAARVGNSANYGYTF. CDR3 sequence (DNA): TGTGCCGCCAGGGTAGGGAACAGTGCTAACTATGGCTACACCTTC.

The gene calls are TRBV28 and TRBJ1-1; possibly TRBD1 for D (5 bases). CDR1 and CDR2 from the germline V gene are MDHEN and SYDVKM. The CDR3 spans 17 residues. Trimming cost V 5 bases and J 3 bases, with 22 bases left between them. The chain's CDR3 is CASSRPGAGFSYTEAFF. The DNA for the CDR3 is TGTGCCAGCAGTCGCCCCGGGGCCGGATTTTCGTACACTGAAGCTTTCTTT. Filled out from reference TRBV28 and TRBJ1-1, the complete variable domain reads DVKVTQSSRYLVKRTGEKVFLECVQDMDHENMFWYRQDPGLGLRLIYFSYDVKMKEKGDIPEGYSVSREKKERFSLILESASTNQTSMYLCASSRPGAGFSYTEAFFGQGTRLTVV.

The rearrangement joins TRBV19 to TRBJ1-2, with 7 bases identical to TRBD1. Germline CDR1 is LNHDA and CDR2 is SQIVND (reference sequence). Trimming at V came to 1 base and at J to 5 bases, leaving 4 bases not matched to a gene. The CDR3 covers 14 residues. The CDR3 spells CASSIGGRGYGYTF. The DNA of the CDR3 is TGTGCCAGTAGTATAGGAGGCAGGGGGTATGGCTACACCTTC. Filled out from reference TRBV19 and TRBJ1-2, the complete variable domain reads DGGITQSPKYLFRKEGQNVTLSCEQNLNHDAMYWYRQDPGQGLRLIYYSQIVNDFQKGDIAEGYSVSREKKESFPLTVTSAQKNPTAFYLCASSIGGRGYGYTFGSGTRLTVV.

The chain's CDR3 is CASRDTGGGSPLHF. CDR3 bases: TGTGCCAGCAGGGATACAGGGGGGGGTTCACCCCTCCACTTT. The rearrangement uses TRBV6-1 and TRBJ1-6, with 8 bases identical to TRBD1. The CDR3 extends over 14 amino acids. With 6 bases clipped from V and 9 bases from J, the junction kept 7 bases outside the gene matches. Germline V gives CDR1 MNHNS, CDR2 SASEGT.